This record concerns one TCR beta chain sequence. This sample is drawn from a study of CD8 T cells in Susac syndrome. Germline CDR1 and CDR2: SGHTA and FQGNSA. The length of the CDR3 is 12 residues. V was pared by 2 bases and J by 5 bases, with 6 bases between. Reverse transcription of about 0.5 to 1 ug RNA was performed with random hexamers. TCRdb used MiXCR to reprocess the immunoSEQ multiplex PCR reads, holding one entry per CDR3 protein. The table records 100,000 or so distinct CDR3 sequences, roughly 90% of them present only once. The source material was CD8+ T cells from PBMCs. This sequence joins TRBV7-2 and TRBJ2-5; D not certain. The sequence was obtained from a human donor in good health. The CDR3 here is CASSLRTETQYF. CDR3 in DNA: TGTGCCAGCAGCTTACGGACGGAGACCCAGTACTTC.